This TCR beta chain was recovered during a study of blood T cell repertoires in COVID-19. The overall study: T cells, B-cell-depleted T cells, or PBMCs supplied cDNA or gDNA.

The V and J ends lost 7 bases and 1 base, in that order; junction bases with no gene match: 1. The CDR3 consists of 13 residues. Germline CDR1 reads SNHLY; CDR2 reads FYNNEI. Original handling: How many nucleated cells were present was estimated from reference gene primer amplification. Repertoires were generated with immunoSEQ multiplex PCR, while TCRdb's copy carries only in-frame clones and drops some. V and J calls and clone size are given by that table; D and trimming were obtained from the DNA. This repertoire shows tens of thousands of clones, less than 80% found once; its top ten account for about 26%.

What was sequenced was peripheral blood. The source of this sequence is a man aged 55 to 70 with active or convalescent COVID-19. This rearrangement joins TRBV2 to TRBJ2-3; TRBD2 matches at 8 bases. CDR3 DNA: TGTGCCAGCAAAGCGGGGGGCACAGATACGCAGTATTTT. Residues: CASKAGGTDTQYF.